These 22 T cell receptor beta chains were sequenced from one sample in a study of cytomegalovirus exposure and HLA in healthy donors. Using immunoSEQ multiplex PCR, the repertoire was profiled, and TCRdb retains in-frame clones only, with some absent. Among under 75,000 clones listed, 85% to 95% were seen once. The sample consisted of PBMCs. These receptors all stem from a man younger than 35 in good health and CMV-seropositive.

This clone was detected only once. The V call is TRBV11-2, the J call TRBJ2-1, with D unclear. In germline, CDR1 is SGHAT, CDR2 FQNNGV. Trimming pared 0 bases from V and 9 bases from J, leaving 9 bases between. The length of the CDR3 is 13 residues. The chain's CDR3 is CASSLESPGEQFF. CDR3 sequence (DNA): TGTGCCAGCAGCTTAGAGTCCCCCGGTGAGCAGTTCTTC. Variable domain in full (rest from reference TRBV11-2 and TRBJ2-1): EAGVAQSPRYKIIEKRQSVAFWCNPISGHATLYWYQQILGQGPKLLIQFQNNGVVDDSQLPKDRFSAERLKGVDSTLKIQPAKLEDSAVYLCASSLESPGEQFFGPGTRLTVL.

V gene TRBV14 combines with J gene TRBJ2-1; D is unresolved. CDR1 is SGHDN, CDR2 FVKESK, per germline. Trimming shortened V by 5 bases and J by 4 bases, and 9 bases separated the two germline ends. The CDR3 has 13 residues. The CDR3 nucleotides are TGTGCCAGCAGCGCAAACTTGTACAATGAGCAGTTCTTC. This gives the protein CASSANLYNEQFF. The full variable domain, in which reference TRBV14 and TRBJ2-1 provide the parts outside the CDR3, is EAGVTQFPSHSVIEKGQTVTLRCDPISGHDNLYWYRRVMGKEIKFLLHFVKESKQDESGMPNNRFLAERTGGTYSTLKVQPAELEDSGVYFCASSANLYNEQFFGPGTRLTVL.

The V call is TRBV4-2, the J call TRBJ2-3; TRBD2 agrees at 8 bases. Germline CDR1 is LGHNA and CDR2 is YNFKEQ. J lost 5 bases, V lost 2 bases, and 15 bases had no gene match. CDR3 size: 18 residues. The CDR3 sequence is CASSQRPLGAGGGDTQYF. CDR3 nucleotide sequence: TGTGCCAGCAGCCAAAGGCCCCTAGGGGCGGGGGGAGGAGATACGCAGTATTTT.

This rearrangement joins TRBV28 to TRBJ1-5; no clear D. The V and J ends lost 1 base and 3 bases respectively, with 4 bases between them. Germline values: CDR1 MDHEN, CDR2 SYDVKM. This CDR3 has 13 residues. CDR3 in DNA: TGTGCCAGCAGTTTATCTCCCAATCAGCCCCAGCATTTT. It encodes CASSLSPNQPQHF.

The V gene is TRBV6-4, the J gene TRBJ2-7; 10 bases match TRBD2. Unmatched junction bases numbered 9, after V lost 3 bases and J lost 4 bases. CDR1 and CDR2 from the germline V gene are MRHNA and SNTAGT. The CDR3 is 16 amino acids. The CDR3 DNA follows: TGTGCCAGCAGTGAGGGGGTTAGCGGGAGGAATTACGAGCAGTACTTC. Its translation: CASSEGVSGRNYEQYF.

This clone was observed a single time. This chain connects TRBV7-9 to TRBJ2-2; 7 bases are a match to TRBD2. Germline loops: CDR1 SEHNR, CDR2 FQNEAQ (reference sequence). This CDR3 has 15 amino acids. With 1 base clipped from V and 8 bases from J, the junction kept 7 bases outside the gene matches. CDR3 loop: CASSLGAGVTGELFF. In DNA form, the CDR3 reads TGTGCCAGCAGCTTAGGTGCGGGAGTCACGGGGGAGCTGTTTTTT.

This clone was detected once. The chain carries TRBV28 and TRBJ2-7; possible D gene TRBD1, 6 bases. The V gene's germline CDR1 is MDHEN and CDR2 SYDVKM. The CDR3 has 14 amino acids. With 7 bases removed from V and 3 bases from J, the gap between germline ends came to 16 bases. The CDR3 reads CASNPQGPHYEQYF. The CDR3 nucleotides are TGTGCCAGCAATCCGCAGGGGCCGCACTACGAGCAGTACTTC.

Here the CDR3 reads CASSGGQANVYEQYF. As DNA, the CDR3 is TGTGCCAGCAGTGGCGGACAGGCCAACGTCTACGAGCAGTACTTC. This rearrangement joins TRBV2 to TRBJ2-7; 7 bases fit TRBD1. Germline V lookup: CDR1 SNHLY, CDR2 FYNNEI. Unmatched junction bases numbered 9, after V lost 4 bases and J lost 3 bases. This CDR3 has 15 residues.

The rearrangement joins TRBV11-2 to TRBJ2-1, with 8 bases fitting TRBD1. J gave up 9 bases and V 5 bases, and 6 bases lay outside the gene matches. The CDR3 sequence is 13 residues long. Per the germline V gene, CDR1 is SGHAT and CDR2 is FQNNGV. Written as DNA, the CDR3 is TGTGCCAGCAGCCCGACAGGGGTTGGTGAGCAGTTCTTC. It translates to CASSPTGVGEQFF.

The chain joins TRBV30 to TRBJ2-7; 9 bases agree with TRBD2. The V segment lost 2 bases and the J segment 2 bases; nucleotides outside the gene matches: 4. The CDR3 totals 14 residues. The germline CDR1 and CDR2 sequences are GTSNPN and SVGIG (reference sequence). Here the CDR3 reads CAWSRVAGAYEQYF. CDR3 sequence (DNA): TGTGCCTGGAGTCGGGTAGCGGGAGCCTACGAGCAGTACTTC.

The chain carries TRBV9 and TRBJ1-2; perhaps TRBD1 as D (6 bases). This CDR3 has 14 amino acids. Germline CDR1 and CDR2: SGDLS and YYNGEE. Deletions cut 3 bases from V and 8 bases from J, with 17 bases between. The CDR3 coding sequence is TGTGCCAGCAGCGGACAGGACGGGTCGAGGGGCTACACCTTC. This translates into CASSGQDGSRGYTF.

The V gene is TRBV4-2, the J gene TRBJ2-7; 9 bases fit TRBD2. The CDR3 loop spans 19 amino acids. V lost 3 bases, J lost 4 bases, and 19 bases stayed unmatched. Per germline, CDR1 LGHNA and CDR2 YNFKEQ. The CDR3 DNA reads as TGTGCCAGCAGCCACCTAACCGGGGGGGCGGGAGGGTCATGGTACGAGCAGTACTTC. Translation: CASSHLTGGAGGSWYEQYF.

This chain connects TRBV27 to TRBJ2-7, with 7 bases lining up with TRBD1. The V gene's germline CDR1 is MNHEY and CDR2 SMNVEV (reference sequence). The CDR3 is 16 amino acids. J lost 4 bases, V lost 5 bases, and 14 bases had no gene match. In DNA, the CDR3 is TGTGCCAGCAGTATTAATACCCCGACAGGGCCTTACGAGCAGTACTTC. This sequence encodes CASSINTPTGPYEQYF.

The chain links TRBV5-1 to TRBJ2-2, with 9 bases lining up with TRBD2. CDR1 SGHRS and CDR2 YFSETQ come from the germline V gene. The CDR3 sequence is 17 residues long. Unmatched junction bases numbered 8, after V lost 0 bases and J lost 5 bases. CDR3 bases: TGCGCCAGCAGCTTGGTTCTGGCAAGCGGGGGGACCGGGGAGCTGTTTTTT. Protein sequence: CASSLVLASGGTGELFF.

The V gene is TRBV29-1, the J gene TRBJ2-3; D is unresolved. The CDR3 contains 13 residues. V was clipped by 1 base and J by 4 bases, with 9 bases between them. Germline lookup yields CDR1 SQVTM and CDR2 ANQGSEA. CDR3: CSVEGSRADTQYF. The DNA of the CDR3 is TGCAGCGTTGAAGGATCGCGAGCAGATACGCAGTATTTT.

This sequence joins TRBV6-1 and TRBJ2-5; no clear D gene. This CDR3 is built from 13 residues. Germline V gene lookup returns CDR1 MNHNS and CDR2 SASEGT. Trimming left V 4 bases short and J 5 bases short, with 11 bases between. CDR3 amino acids: CASSVVDPETQYF. The CDR3 DNA reads as TGTGCCAGCAGTGTGGTAGATCCGGAGACCCAGTACTTC.

The gene calls are TRBV27 and TRBJ2-1; 10 positions agree with TRBD2. Germline V gene sequence: CDR1 MNHEY, CDR2 SMNVEV (reference sequence). The CDR3 sequence is 14 residues long. With 6 bases clipped from V and 6 bases from J, the junction kept 5 bases outside the gene matches. CDR3 nucleotides: TGTGCCAGCAGGCGACTAGCGGGTTTCAATGAGCAGTTCTTC. The encoded protein is CASRRLAGFNEQFF.

Only one count was recorded for this clone. The chain is built from TRBV5-8 and TRBJ1-5; TRBD1 aligns across 12 bases. V dropped 4 bases and J dropped 9; count of bases not matched to a gene: 11. The CDR3 is made up of 16 amino acids. Germline V gene sequence: CDR1 SGHTS, CDR2 YDEGEE. As DNA, the CDR3 is TGTGCCAGCAGCCACCTCCCGGGACAGGGGGCTGTGCCCCAGCATTTT. The encoded protein is CASSHLPGQGAVPQHF.

This clone was seen once. V is TRBV11-2 and J is TRBJ2-7; 9 bases line up with TRBD2. J gave up 6 bases and V 5 bases, and 11 bases lay outside the gene matches. The CDR3 spans 15 residues. Germline CDR1 reads SGHAT; CDR2 reads FQNNGV. The CDR3 loop reads CASSVTSGFGGEQYF. CDR3 nucleotides: TGTGCCAGCAGCGTTACTAGCGGGTTTGGAGGCGAGCAGTACTTC.

V is TRBV28 and J is TRBJ2-1; TRBD2 aligns across 10 bases. V lost 4 bases to trimming and J lost 8 bases; unmatched junction nucleotides: 2. Germline CDR1 MDHEN, CDR2 SYDVKM. The CDR3 contains 13 residues. In nucleotides, the CDR3 is TGTGCCAGCAGTTCCAGCGGGAGGGATGAGCAGTTCTTC. Translated: CASSSSGRDEQFF.

This clone was detected once. The V gene is TRBV7-2, the J gene TRBJ2-1, with a possible D match to TRBD2 (6 bases). Trimming pared 1 base from V and 16 bases from J, leaving 14 bases between. This CDR3 comprises 12 residues. CDR1 is SGHTA, CDR2 FQGNSA, per germline. CDR3 bases: TGTGCCAGCAGCTTAGTGGCAACTAGCACCTTCTTC. Translated: CASSLVATSTFF.

The chain recombines TRBV7-9 with TRBJ2-1, with TRBD1 as a possible D gene (6 bases). CDR1 is SEHNR, CDR2 FQNEAQ, per germline (reference sequence). The CDR3 sequence is 16 residues long. With 2 bases removed from V and 4 bases from J, the gap between germline ends came to 15 bases. In DNA, the CDR3 is TGTGCCAGCAGCTTAAGACAGGTTAGGGGATACAATGAGCAGTTCTTC. This sequence encodes CASSLRQVRGYNEQFF.